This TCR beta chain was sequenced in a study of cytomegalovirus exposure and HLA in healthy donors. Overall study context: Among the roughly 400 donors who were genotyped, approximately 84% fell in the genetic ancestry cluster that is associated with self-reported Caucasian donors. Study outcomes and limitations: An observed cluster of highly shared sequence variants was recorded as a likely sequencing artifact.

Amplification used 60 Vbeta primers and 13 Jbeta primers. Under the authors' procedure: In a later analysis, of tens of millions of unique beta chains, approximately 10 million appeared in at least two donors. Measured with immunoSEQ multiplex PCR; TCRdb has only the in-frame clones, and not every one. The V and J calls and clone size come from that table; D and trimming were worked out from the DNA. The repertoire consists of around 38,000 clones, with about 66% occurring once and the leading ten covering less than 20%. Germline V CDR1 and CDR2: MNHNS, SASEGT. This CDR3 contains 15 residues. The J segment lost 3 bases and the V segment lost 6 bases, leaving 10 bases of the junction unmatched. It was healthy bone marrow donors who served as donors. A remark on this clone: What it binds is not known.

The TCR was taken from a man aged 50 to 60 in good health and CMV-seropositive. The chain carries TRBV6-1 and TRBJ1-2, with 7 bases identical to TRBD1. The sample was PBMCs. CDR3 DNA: TGTGCCAGCAGAGATGGACAGGTCTTTCACTATGGCTACACCTTC. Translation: CASRDGQVFHYGYTF.